This T cell receptor (beta chain) was profiled in a study of cytomegalovirus exposure and HLA in healthy donors. Germline assignment: CDR1 MNHEY and CDR2 SMNVEV (reference sequence). The CDR3 spans 16 residues. V dropped 0 bases and J dropped 4; count of bases not matched to a gene: 5. Data came from immunoSEQ multiplex PCR; TCRdb stores just in-frame clones and leaves some out. The data show 68,000 or so clones, roughly 96% seen once. The donors were members of the validation cohort, which comprised 90 to 150 subjects and was separate from the first cohort of several hundred subjects. General study results and limits: Rare sequences made up most TCRs, while some public TCRs were found in many donors. The study recorded 150 to 200 TCR beta chains that were cytomegalovirus-associated. In vitro checks showed that three CMV-associated chains really do target CMV antigens.

Details on this clone: The antigen remains undetermined.

This rearrangement joins TRBV27 to TRBJ2-7; TRBD1 matches 11 bases. The sequenced sample consisted of PBMCs. The receptor comes from a man aged 18 to 29 in good health and CMV-seronegative. For the CDR3, the DNA is TGTGCCAGCAGTTTATCGGCGGACAGGGGGCTGTACGAGCAGTACTTC. Protein: CASSLSADRGLYEQYF.